Described below is a single TCR beta chain sequence and its context. As yet, its antigen is unknown. This entry comes from a study of shared clonotypes between healthy human individuals. Study results and caveats: What rarefaction showed was incomplete sorted-subset sequencing despite large depth. Richness estimates generally favored naive over memory subsets.

Terminally differentiated effector memory CD45RA+ cells were excluded by CCR7 positive selection of CD45RO-negative cells. Clones were sequenced by immunoSEQ multiplex PCR, and TCRdb holds only the in-frame ones, with some missing. The table lists about 2.2 million clones, roughly 93% of them singletons. V lost 1 base and J 5 bases, leaving 18 bases between the germline ends. The length of the CDR3 is 17 residues. Germline V gives CDR1 SGHTA, CDR2 FQGNSA. The chain carries TRBV7-2 and TRBJ2-1, with no clear D. Sequences were obtained from naive CD8+ T cells from PBMCs. The clonotype was recovered from a man younger than 35 in good health. Some clones in this sample may be carry-over from other donors' samples. The CDR3: CASSLEVVVTDHNEQFF. The CDR3 nucleotides read TGTGCCAGCAGCTTAGAGGTGGTGGTGACGGACCACAATGAGCAGTTCTTC.